These T cell receptor beta chains were read from a single sample in a study of blood T cell repertoires in COVID-19. Assay used: immunoSEQ multiplex PCR; TCRdb lists only in-frame clones, some missing. The sample contains tens of thousands of clones, 82% of which appear only once. The material sequenced was peripheral blood. The origin of the receptors is a woman aged 60-75 years with acute or convalescent COVID-19. Each CDR3 is given with its conserved first and last residue. The order of the fields is J gene, V gene, clone size, D gene, CDR3 DNA, CDR3 protein. The D gene is left open where the match is weak. The size field is filled for only some rows; it gives once, few, many or a size class.

J: TRBJ1-1; V: TRBV5-1; size: once; D: NA; DNA: TGCGCCAGCAGCTTGGACTACGGCTACACTGAAGCTTTCTTT; CDR3: CASSLDYGYTEAFF
J: TRBJ1-1; V: TRBV4-1; size: NA; D: NA; DNA: TGCGCCAGCAGGGGAACAGGAACGGGGGTTACTGAAGCTTTCTTT; CDR3: CASRGTGTGVTEAFF
J: TRBJ1-4; V: TRBV5-1; size: NA; D: TRBD1; DNA: TGCGCCAGCAGCGGAACAGGGGGTTTTGAAAAACTGTTTTTT; CDR3: CASSGTGGFEKLFF
J: TRBJ1-2; V: TRBV24-1; size: NA; D: NA; DNA: TGTGCCACCAGTGATTTTGAAGCCTACACCTTC; CDR3: CATSDFEAYTF
J: TRBJ1-2; V: TRBV15; size: NA; D: NA; DNA: TGTGCCACCAGCAGAGATGGCGGGGGGGTCGACTATGGCTACACCTTC; CDR3: CATSRDGGGVDYGYTF
J: TRBJ2-6; V: TRBV29-1; size: NA; D: NA; DNA: TGCAGCGCGACGACAGATCTTAGCTCTGGGGCCAACGTCCTGACTTTC; CDR3: CSATTDLSSGANVLTF
J: TRBJ1-1; V: TRBV7-2; size: NA; D: NA; DNA: TGTGCCAGCAGCTTATATGAGGATTCTGAAGCTTTCTTT; CDR3: CASSLYEDSEAFF
J: TRBJ1-1; V: TRBV2; size: NA; D: NA; DNA: TGTGCCAGCAGTGACCGGGGAGGGGGCACTGAAGCTTTCTTT; CDR3: CASSDRGGGTEAFF
J: TRBJ2-3; V: TRBV7-2; size: NA; D: TRBD1; DNA: TGTGCCAGCAGCAGACGTAGGGGACAGGGGGTAGATACGCAGTATTTT; CDR3: CASSRRRGQGVDTQYF
J: TRBJ1-1; V: TRBV5-1; size: NA; D: NA; DNA: TGCGCCAGCAGGCGGGACAACACTGAAGCTTTCTTT; CDR3: CASRRDNTEAFF
J: TRBJ2-7; V: TRBV5-6; size: NA; D: TRBD2; DNA: TGTGCCAGCAGCTTTGGGAGCGGGGGCGCCTACGAGCAGTACTTC; CDR3: CASSFGSGGAYEQYF
J: TRBJ2-3; V: TRBV10-3; size: NA; D: NA; DNA: TGTGCCATCACAGCGCGGGGGCAAGATACAGATACGCAGTATTTT; CDR3: CAITARGQDTDTQYF
J: TRBJ1-2; V: TRBV19; size: few; D: NA; DNA: TGTGCCAGTAGTATAGGGGGAGGCGGCTACACCTTC; CDR3: CASSIGGGGYTF
J: TRBJ1-1; V: TRBV6-6; size: NA; D: TRBD1; DNA: TGTGCCAGCAGGGGCGACAGGGGTCGGATGAACACTGAAGCTTTCTTT; CDR3: CASRGDRGRMNTEAFF
J: TRBJ1-5; V: TRBV29-1; size: NA; D: NA; DNA: TGCAGCCGGCAGGGGTGCAATCAGCCCCAGCATTTT; CDR3: CSRQGCNQPQHF
J: TRBJ2-1; V: TRBV7-8; size: NA; D: NA; DNA: TGTGCCAGCAGCGCTCCCGGGACTGGGAATGAGCAGTTCTTC; CDR3: CASSAPGTGNEQFF
J: TRBJ1-6; V: TRBV6-5; size: NA; D: NA; DNA: TGTGCCAGCGGCGGACAGTCGAATTCACCCCTCCACTTT; CDR3: CASGGQSNSPLHF
J: TRBJ2-3; V: TRBV5-1; size: NA; D: NA; DNA: TGCGCCAGCAGCCTCCTACTGTCTAGCACAGATACGCAGTATTTT; CDR3: CASSLLLSSTDTQYF
J: TRBJ1-2; V: TRBV5-1; size: NA; D: NA; DNA: TGCGCCAGCAGCTTTGGGACAAACTATGGCTACACCTTC; CDR3: CASSFGTNYGYTF
J: TRBJ1-1; V: TRBV2; size: NA; D: TRBD1; DNA: TGTGCCAGCAGGCGCGGACAGGGGACTGAAGCTTTCTTT; CDR3: CASRRGQGTEAFF
J: TRBJ1-4; V: TRBV5-1; size: NA; D: NA; DNA: TGCGCCAGCAGCGTAACAGACGCAACTAATGAAAAACTGTTTTTT; CDR3: CASSVTDATNEKLFF
J: TRBJ1-2; V: TRBV7-6; size: NA; D: TRBD1; DNA: TGTGCCAGCAGCTTAGAGGACAGGGGGTCTGGCTACACCTTC; CDR3: CASSLEDRGSGYTF
J: TRBJ1-4; V: TRBV21-1; size: NA; D: NA; DNA: TGTGCCAATTCGGGAGGGGAAAAACTGTTTTTT; CDR3: CANSGGEKLFF
J: TRBJ2-7; V: TRBV3-1/TRBV3-2; size: NA; D: TRBD2; DNA: TGTGCCAGCAGCCCCTATGGAAGACTAGCGGGGAACGAGCAGTACTTC; CDR3: CASSPYGRLAGNEQYF
J: TRBJ2-3; V: TRBV27; size: NA; D: TRBD2; DNA: TGTGCCAGCAGTACAATAATGGACGGGGGGACGGATACGCAGTATTTT; CDR3: CASSTIMDGGTDTQYF
J: TRBJ2-1; V: TRBV6-6; size: NA; D: TRBD2; DNA: TGTGCCAACAGTCCCGGACTAGCGGGGGCCCGTGTGAATGAGCAGTTCTTC; CDR3: CANSPGLAGARVNEQFF
J: TRBJ1-4; V: TRBV14; size: NA; D: NA; DNA: TGTGCCAGCAGCCAAAAAGGGGCAACTAATGAAAAACTGTTTTTT; CDR3: CASSQKGATNEKLFF
J: TRBJ1-2; V: TRBV5-6; size: NA; D: NA; DNA: TGTGCCAGCAGCTTGACACAGGGTACCGCTAACTATGGCTACACCTTC; CDR3: CASSLTQGTANYGYTF
J: TRBJ1-1; V: TRBV6-5; size: NA; D: TRBD1; DNA: TGTGCCAGCAGTCTATGGACAGGCGACACTGAAGCTTTCTTT; CDR3: CASSLWTGDTEAFF
J: TRBJ2-5; V: TRBV6-5; size: once; D: NA; DNA: TGTGCCAGCAGGCGAGGGCCAGTTCAAGAGACCCAGTACTTC; CDR3: CASRRGPVQETQYF
J: TRBJ1-5; V: TRBV27; size: NA; D: TRBD1; DNA: TGTGCCAGCAGTCGGGACAGTACGTATCAGCCCCAGCATTTT; CDR3: CASSRDSTYQPQHF
J: TRBJ2-3; V: TRBV27; size: once; D: NA; DNA: TGTGCCAGCAGGAACAGGGCCCAAAGAGAAATAGATACGCAGTATTTT; CDR3: CASRNRAQREIDTQYF
J: TRBJ1-2; V: TRBV6-7; size: NA; D: NA; DNA: TGTGCCAGCAGGGAACAAACAGGGTGCGGCTATGGCTACACCTTC; CDR3: CASREQTGCGYGYTF
J: TRBJ1-2; V: TRBV2; size: NA; D: TRBD1; DNA: TGTGCCAGCAGATGGACAGGACCGTCCTATGGCTACACCTTC; CDR3: CASRWTGPSYGYTF
J: TRBJ1-1; V: TRBV10-3; size: NA; D: NA; DNA: TGTGCCATCAGCGCCGGGACAACTGAAGCTTTCTTT; CDR3: CAISAGTTEAFF
J: TRBJ2-3; V: TRBV6-2/TRBV6-3; size: once; D: TRBD2; DNA: TGTGCCAGCAGTTGGGTTAGCGGGGGCACCACAGATACGCAGTATTTT; CDR3: CASSWVSGGTTDTQYF
J: TRBJ1-2; V: TRBV6-1; size: NA; D: NA; DNA: TGTGCCAGCAGTGAAGCGCTTCATCTTCGGGTGGACTATGGCTACACCTTC; CDR3: CASSEALHLRVDYGYTF